The 22 T cell receptor beta chains below all came from one sample that was sequenced in a study of metastatic and nonmetastatic thyroid tumors. TCRdb used MiXCR to call clones anew from the PCR reads. The sample contains about 25,000 clones, 20% to 25% of which appear only once. Patients underwent thyroid surgery, and none had received any treatment before it. Sample: blood. Receptor source: a male donor with papillary thyroid cancer or a benign thyroid nodule (not recorded which). Some clones in this sample may be carry-over from other donors' samples.

In its sample, this clone was seen many times. The chain is built from TRBV6-6 and TRBJ1-6, with D perhaps matching TRBD1 (6 bases). The V and J ends lost 2 bases and 5 bases respectively, with 10 bases between them. From germline, CDR1 is MNHNY and CDR2 SVGAGI (reference sequence). CDR3 length equals 15 residues. The CDR3 region is CASSYLAGDNSPLHF. The CDR3 coding sequence is TGTGCCAGCAGTTACCTGGCAGGGGATAATTCACCCCTCCACTTT.

The table lists this clone with many counts. CDR3 in DNA: TGTGCCAGCAGTTCTTACAGCGATACCACTGGAAACACCATATATTTT. Its translation is CASSSYSDTTGNTIYF. The chain recombines TRBV13 with TRBJ1-3; no clear D gene. Per the germline V gene, CDR1 is PRHDT and CDR2 is FYEKMQ (reference sequence). Deletions cut 6 bases from V and 2 bases from J, with 17 bases between. This CDR3 contains 16 residues.

This clone was counted at least ten times. CDR3 nucleotide sequence: TGCGCCAGCAGCTCCACAGTCTCTGGAAACACCATATATTTT. This translates into CASSSTVSGNTIYF. The chain joins TRBV5-1 to TRBJ1-3; D is unresolved. This CDR3 comprises 14 residues. Germline V gives CDR1 SGHRS, CDR2 YFSETQ. V was clipped by 3 bases and J by 0 bases, with 7 bases between them.

This clone was observed many times. This chain joins TRBV27 and TRBJ1-1, with D uncertain. Trimming pared 4 bases from V and 1 base from J, leaving 7 bases between. The CDR3 has 13 residues. Germline CDR1 reads MNHEY; CDR2 reads SMNVEV (reference sequence). CDR3 sequence: CASSSNTNTEAFF. In DNA form, the CDR3 reads TGTGCCAGCAGTTCTAACACGAACACTGAAGCTTTCTTT.

This clone showed up just a few times. V is TRBV6-5 and J is TRBJ2-7; D is unresolved. The CDR3 sequence is 13 residues long. CDR1 MNHEY and CDR2 SVGAGI come from the germline V gene. V was cut by 0 bases and J by 3 bases, with 6 bases left in between. CDR3: CASSYSVDYEQYF. The CDR3 coding sequence is TGTGCCAGCAGTTACTCGGTGGACTACGAGCAGTACTTC.

This clone was seen repeatedly, ten times or more. The rearrangement joins TRBV2 to TRBJ1-5, with D hard to call. The V end was cut by 3 bases, the J end by 6 bases, with 15 bases between. There are 15 residues in the CDR3. Germline values: CDR1 SNHLY, CDR2 FYNNEI. CDR3 nucleotide sequence: TGTGCCAGCAGTGATTTGATCCGTGCTGGTCAGCCCCAGCATTTT. It is translated as CASSDLIRAGQPQHF.

The sample holds a few counts of this clone. The rearrangement uses TRBV5-1 and TRBJ2-7; possible D gene TRBD1, 6 bases. The length of the CDR3 is 15 residues. V lost 0 bases, J lost 1 base, and 11 bases lay in between. Germline loops: CDR1 SGHRS, CDR2 YFSETQ. The CDR3 reads CASSLVGAKSYEQYF. The DNA of the CDR3 is TGCGCCAGCAGCTTGGTGGGGGCTAAATCCTACGAGCAGTACTTC.

This clone appeared many times. This chain connects TRBV20-1 to TRBJ2-1; no clear D. Germline CDR1 is DFQATT and CDR2 is SNEGSKA (reference sequence). Trimming removed 3 bases at V and 2 bases at J, with 8 bases between. This CDR3 has 13 residues. CDR3 DNA sequence: TGCAGTGCTAGTGCGTGGACCTACAATGAGCAGTTCTTC. Encoded protein: CSASAWTYNEQFF.

This clone appeared many times. The chain recombines TRBV12-5 with TRBJ2-3; maybe TRBD2 (5 bases). This CDR3 has 15 amino acids. Germline CDR1 is LGHNT and CDR2 is FRNRAP. Trimming shortened V by 0 bases and J by 4 bases, and 11 bases separated the two germline ends. The CDR3 nucleotides read TGTGCTAGTGGTTTGGTACTGGGAGTCCCAGATACGCAGTATTTT. The encoded protein is CASGLVLGVPDTQYF.

Worth noting for this clone: A read error may be the cause here, since a much bigger clone is one base away. The chain is built from TRBV19 and TRBJ1-5; 8 nucleotides align to TRBD1. CDR3 length: 21 amino acids. Trimming took 4 bases from V and 0 from J; bases not matched to a gene: 20. The V gene's germline CDR1 is LNHDA and CDR2 SQIVND (reference sequence). The CDR3 DNA is TGTGCCAGTAGTAACCGGGACAGGAGGGGCGTGGGTCTTTATAGCAATCAGCCCCAGCATTTT. Protein: CASSNRDRRGVGLYSNQPQHF.

This clone was found many times. The junction does not match germline at one end; this may be a read error. V is TRBV6-5 and J is TRBJ2-7, with D maybe TRBD2 (5 bases). In germline, CDR1 is MNHEY, CDR2 SVGAGI. CDR3 length equals 15 residues. CDR3 bases: TGTGCCAGCAGCTACTCCCGGGGTACGAAGGGCGAGCAGTACTTC. Translating gives CASSYSRGTKGEQYF.

This clone was seen at least ten times. The same CDR3 arises from other DNA sequences in this sample as well. The chain uses TRBV29-1 and TRBJ2-3, with D unresolved. The CDR3 is 13 amino acids. Per germline, CDR1 SQVTM and CDR2 ANQGSEA. V was pared by 4 bases and J by 1 base, with 9 bases between. In DNA, the CDR3 is TGCAGCGTTGTAGAAGGAGGCACAGATACGCAGTATTTT. Protein: CSVVEGGTDTQYF.

There are many counts of this clone. The chain links TRBV20-1 to TRBJ2-2; D unresolved. The V gene's germline CDR1 is DFQATT and CDR2 SNEGSKA (reference sequence). The CDR3 spans 15 residues. V lost 4 bases and J lost 0, with 12 bases in between. This CDR3 is CSAKNSVSNTGELFF. Written as DNA, the CDR3 is TGCAGTGCTAAAAATAGTGTTTCGAACACCGGGGAGCTGTTTTTT.

This clone has a count of ten or more. V usage is TRBV28 and J usage is TRBJ2-2, with 7 bases matching TRBD1. Germline V gives CDR1 MDHEN, CDR2 SYDVKM. The CDR3 is made up of 13 amino acids. The J segment lost 3 bases and the V segment lost 11 bases, leaving 6 bases of the junction unmatched. CDR3 loop: CAEGQGDTGELFF. In DNA form, the CDR3 reads TGTGCCGAAGGTCAGGGGGACACCGGGGAGCTGTTTTTT.

Points on this clone: A much larger clone differs by one base, so this may be a read error. This same CDR3 is encoded by further DNA sequences in the sample. This chain uses TRBV29-1 with TRBJ2-3; D is ambiguous. Germline V gene sequence: CDR1 SQVTM, CDR2 ANQGSEA. The length of the CDR3 is 13 residues. V shed 6 bases and J shed 1 base, with 11 bases lying between them. The DNA for the CDR3 is TGCAGCGTCGTAGAAGGAGGCACAGATACGCAGTATTTT. Translated, it gives CSVVEGGTDTQYF.

In this sample, this clone turned up many times. The chain recombines TRBV19 with TRBJ1-2; D is undetermined. The germline V gene has CDR1 LNHDA and CDR2 SQIVND (reference sequence). V lost 8 bases and J 0 bases, leaving 13 bases between the germline ends. This CDR3 contains 14 residues. Written as DNA, the CDR3 is TGTGCCAGTGTGTCCTTTCCAGCTAACTATGGCTACACCTTC. This codes for CASVSFPANYGYTF. The complete variable domain, with remaining parts taken from reference TRBV19 and TRBJ1-2, reads DGGITQSPKYLFRKEGQNVTLSCEQNLNHDAMYWYRQDPGQGLRLIYYSQIVNDFQKGDIAEGYSVSREKKESFPLTVTSAQKNPTAFYLCASVSFPANYGYTFGSGTRLTVV.

At least ten counts were recorded for this clone. The chain carries TRBV2 and TRBJ1-1; D unclear. This CDR3 has 14 amino acids. The germline V gene encodes CDR1 SNHLY and CDR2 FYNNEI. V was shortened by 2 bases and J by 3 bases, with 10 bases between the two germline ends. This chain's CDR3 is CASSEQGAYTEAFF. CDR3 bases: TGTGCCAGCAGTGAACAAGGAGCCTACACTGAAGCTTTCTTT. Together with reference TRBV2 and TRBJ1-1, the CDR3 gives the full variable domain: EPEVTQTPSHQVTQMGQEVILRCVPISNHLYFYWYRQILGQKVEFLVSFYNNEISEKSEIFDDQFSVERPDGSNFTLKIRSTKLEDSAMYFCASSEQGAYTEAFFGQGTRLTVV.

This clone rates as medium-sized. The J gene is TRBJ2-7, the V gene TRBV5-1; 8 positions match TRBD1. V lost 4 bases, J lost 3 bases, and 6 bases stayed unmatched. CDR1 is SGHRS and CDR2 is YFSETQ in the germline V gene. This CDR3 region has 14 residues. In DNA, the CDR3 is TGCGCCAGCAGCCTATCGGGACAGGACTACGAGCAGTACTTC. Its protein is CASSLSGQDYEQYF.

This clone was recorded many times. The V gene is TRBV7-2, the J gene TRBJ2-7, with TRBD2 matching over 7 bases. The CDR3 totals 18 residues. Germline V lookup: CDR1 SGHTA, CDR2 FQGNSA. Trimming removed 5 bases from V and 7 bases from J; junction bases left unmatched: 23. The CDR3: CASSLYNLLGGRGREQYF. In nucleotides, the CDR3 is TGTGCCAGCAGCCTCTACAACCTCCTAGGAGGGAGGGGTAGAGAGCAGTACTTC.

On this clone: At one end the junction does not follow the germline gene, possibly because of a read error. The V call is TRBV5-1, the J call TRBJ2-2; TRBD2 might be the D (5 bases). The length of the CDR3 is 14 residues. CDR1 and CDR2 (germline): SGHRS, YFSETQ. The CDR3 is CASRELHNTGDLFF. CDR3 in DNA: TGCGCCAGCAGGGAACTACACAACACCGGGGATCTGTTTTTT.

The table lists this clone with many counts. This chain uses TRBV12-3 or TRBV12-4 with TRBJ1-2; D possibly corresponds to TRBD1 (6 bases). Trimming took off 5 bases at V and 4 bases at J, with 8 bases between the two ends. The CDR3 runs to 12 residues. The CDR3 sequence is CASSDRPYGYTF. The CDR3 DNA follows: TGTGCCAGCAGTGACAGGCCCTATGGCTACACCTTC.

This clone was counted ten times or more. The rearrangement links TRBV28 to TRBJ1-1; D uncertain. Germline V gene lookup returns CDR1 MDHEN and CDR2 SYDVKM. The CDR3 is 11 amino acids. V was shortened by 7 bases and J by 8 bases, with 11 bases between the two germline ends. The CDR3 bases are TGTGCCAGCACCCTACTTTGGGAAGCTTTCTTT. Its translation: CASTLLWEAFF.